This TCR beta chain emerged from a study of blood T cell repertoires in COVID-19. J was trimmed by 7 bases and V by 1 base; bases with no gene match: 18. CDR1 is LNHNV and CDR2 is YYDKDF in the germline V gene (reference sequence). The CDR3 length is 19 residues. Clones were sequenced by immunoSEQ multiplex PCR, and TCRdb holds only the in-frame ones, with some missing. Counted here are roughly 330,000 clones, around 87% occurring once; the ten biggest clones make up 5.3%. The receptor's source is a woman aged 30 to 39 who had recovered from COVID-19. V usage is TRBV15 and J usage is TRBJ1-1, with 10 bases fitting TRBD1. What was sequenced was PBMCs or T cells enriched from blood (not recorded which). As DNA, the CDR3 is TGTGCCACCAGCAGAGGCCGAGACAGGGGGCCACTGCGAGGGAATGAAGCTTTCTTT. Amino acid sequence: CATSRGRDRGPLRGNEAFF.